These 14 T cell receptor beta chains originate from one sample sequenced in a study of T-cell reconstitution after alpha-beta-depleted transplantation in children. For TCRbeta, the library was prepared with unique molecular identifiers. TCRdb re-called the PCR reads through MiXCR, storing one row per CDR3 protein. The table has some 640,000 distinct CDR3 sequences, 16% seen once. Sequenced material: PBMCs from the stem cell graft donor, taken from the stem cell graft. These receptors came from a human donor who donated a stem cell graft to a child with acute myeloid leukemia.

V gene TRBV20-1 combines with J gene TRBJ2-7, with D perhaps given as TRBD1 or TRBD2 (5 bases each). V lost 1 base and J lost 2, with 15 bases in between. CDR3 length equals 15 residues. CDR1 is DFQATT and CDR2 is SNEGSKA in the germline V gene (reference sequence). The CDR3 region has the DNA TGCAGTGCTAGAGGGGACCTCCCTATTACCTACGAGCAGTACGTC. Its translation is CSARGDLPITYEQYV.

In this sample, this clonotype turned up many times. V is TRBV20-1 and J is TRBJ1-5; D is possibly TRBD1 (5 bases). The germline V gene encodes CDR1 DFQATT and CDR2 SNEGSKA (reference sequence). Trimming removed 0 bases at V and 6 bases at J, with 15 bases between. This CDR3 is 15 amino acids long. The CDR3 region has the DNA TGCAGTGCTAGAGATCTCAGCAGGGACTCTCAGCCCCAGCATTTT. Its protein product is CSARDLSRDSQPQHF.

This clonotype was detected many times. The rearrangement joins TRBV20-1 to TRBJ1-4; no clear D. The CDR3 consists of 15 residues. V was shortened by 6 bases and J by 7 bases, with 21 bases between the two germline ends. CDR1 is DFQATT, CDR2 SNEGSKA, per germline (reference sequence). In DNA, the CDR3 is TGCAGTGCAGAAAGTGAGGGAAAGAGTAGTGAAAAACTGTTTTTT. It specifies CSAESEGKSSEKLFF.

The chain combines TRBV5-1 with TRBJ2-3; D is unresolved. With 0 bases removed from V and 0 bases from J, the gap between germline ends came to 8 bases. Germline CDR1 is SGHRS and CDR2 is YFSETQ. The CDR3 covers 15 residues. This CDR3 reads CASSLGLSSTDTQYF. For the CDR3, the DNA is TGCGCCAGCAGCTTGGGACTGTCTAGCACAGATACGCAGTATTTT.

The rearrangement links TRBV5-6 to TRBJ2-3; weak D call: TRBD2 (5 bases). V was trimmed by 5 bases and J by 6 bases, leaving 19 bases between them. CDR1 SGHDT and CDR2 YYEEEE come from the germline V gene. CDR3 length: 15 residues. The CDR3 loop is CASRAPGFPGDTQYF. The CDR3 nucleotides read TGTGCCAGCAGGGCACCGGGTTTCCCGGGGGATACGCAGTATTTT.

As to this clonotype: One junction end disagrees with the germline gene, perhaps due to a read error. The genes are TRBV7-3 and TRBJ2-3; the D is unclear. CDR3 length equals 10 residues. Per germline, CDR1 SGHTA and CDR2 FQGTGA. The CDR3 region is CASSLGPLSF. In DNA, the CDR3 is TGTGCCAGCAGCTTAGGCCCTCTGAGTTTT.

This clonotype was recorded many times. The gene calls are TRBV5-1 and TRBJ2-1; 10 bases are shared with TRBD2. The CDR3 is 16 amino acids. J lost 6 bases, V lost 2 bases, and 8 bases had no gene match. The germline gives CDR1 SGHRS, CDR2 YFSETQ. The CDR3 coding sequence is TGCGCCAGCAGCTTAACCGGGACTAGCGTAGGCAATGAGCAGTTCTTC. It is translated as CASSLTGTSVGNEQFF.

The count of this clonotype is one. A read error is possible here, since a much larger clone lies one base away. The CDR3 DNA reads TGCAGTGCTAGTCCCCCCGGACAGCAATACAATGAGCAGTTCTTC. Its protein product is CSASPPGQQYNEQFF. The rearrangement uses TRBV20-1 and TRBJ2-1; D is perhaps TRBD1 (6 bases). Germline CDR1 and CDR2: DFQATT and SNEGSKA (reference sequence). The CDR3 extends over 15 amino acids. Trimming took off 3 bases at V and 4 bases at J, with 16 bases between the two ends.

This clonotype was counted ten times or more. The gene calls are TRBV12-3 or TRBV12-4 and TRBJ1-5; possibly TRBD1 for D (5 bases). The CDR3 is 15 residues long. Trimming took 6 bases from V and 2 from J, leaving 14 bases between them. DNA for the CDR3: TGTGCCAGCAGCCCAGGGTTCGTTGGCAATCAGCCCCAGCATTTT. Its protein product is CASSPGFVGNQPQHF.

This clonotype was seen repeatedly, ten times or more. The chain joins TRBV12-3 or TRBV12-4 to TRBJ2-1; unclear D gene. Trimming stripped 7 bases from V and 6 bases from J, with 13 bases between. This CDR3 comprises 13 residues. DNA of the CDR3: TGTGCCAGCACACGGGCAGGTTCCAATGAGCAGTTCTTC. Protein sequence: CASTRAGSNEQFF.

This chain uses TRBV7-9 with TRBJ1-1; D remains ambiguous. The ends were cut back, 0 bases at V and 7 bases at J, with 9 bases in the middle. Germline V CDR1 and CDR2: SEHNR, FQNEAQ (reference sequence). The CDR3 has 13 amino acids. The CDR3 DNA reads as TGTGCCAGCAGCTTAGCGGTGGTGGTTGAAGCTTTCTTT. Amino acid sequence: CASSLAVVVEAFF.

The V call is TRBV5-1, the J call TRBJ1-1, with D hard to call. Trimming shortened V by 0 bases and J by 7 bases, and 16 bases separated the two germline ends. Germline-derived CDR1 and CDR2 are SGHRS and YFSETQ. This CDR3 comprises 15 residues. The CDR3 loop is CASSLALFGSFEAFF. DNA of the CDR3: TGCGCCAGCAGCTTGGCCCTGTTCGGCTCCTTTGAAGCTTTCTTT.

The J gene is TRBJ2-7, the V gene TRBV7-9, with D possibly being TRBD2 (5 bases). Germline V gives CDR1 SEHNR, CDR2 FQNEAQ (reference sequence). The CDR3 has 14 amino acids. Trimming removed 11 bases at V and 2 bases at J, with 19 bases between. This chain's CDR3 is CAVSYLAFTYEQYF. Here the CDR3 DNA reads TGTGCCGTTTCCTACCTAGCATTCACCTACGAGCAGTACTTC.

The rearrangement joins TRBV6-1 to TRBJ2-1; 12 bases are shared with TRBD2. Trimming at V came to 5 bases and at J to 1 base, leaving 3 bases not matched to a gene. The germline gives CDR1 MNHNS, CDR2 SASEGT. This CDR3 region has 16 residues. For the CDR3, the DNA is TGTGCCAGCAGTCCGACTAGCGGGGGTTCCTACAATGAGCAGTTCTTC. Its protein product is CASSPTSGGSYNEQFF.